This T cell receptor beta chain was recorded in a study of cytomegalovirus exposure and HLA in healthy donors. The overall study: In a later analysis, the 120 or so validation repertoires were reported to have used the same platform as the approximately 700 first-cohort repertoires.

The germline CDR1 and CDR2 sequences are SQVTM and ANQGSEA. V was cut by 6 bases and J by 0 bases, with 14 bases left in between. The CDR3 has 14 residues. This clone has a single count. Sequenced by immunoSEQ multiplex PCR; TCRdb stores in-frame clones only, minus some. The repertoire has hundreds of thousands of clones, 75% to 90% of them found once; the top ten carry about 14%. The TCR originated in a woman in her 30s in good health and CMV-seropositive. Sequencing was carried out using PBMCs. The chain employs TRBV29-1 and TRBJ1-1; D gene ambiguous. The chain's CDR3 is CSVKETVVNTEAFF. The CDR3, as DNA: TGCAGCGTCAAAGAAACGGTCGTGAACACTGAAGCTTTCTTT. The whole variable domain, remainder taken from reference TRBV29-1 and TRBJ1-1, is SAVISQKPSRDICQRGTSLTIQCQVDSQVTMMFWYRQQPGQSLTLIATANQGSEATYESGFVIDKFPISRPNLTFSTLTVSNMSPEDSSIYLCSVKETVVNTEAFFGQGTRLTVV.